This T cell receptor beta chain is drawn from a study of regulatory T cells in long-lasting Graves disease. The overall study: Persistent Graves' disease denoted over 5 years of antithyroid drugs plus positive TSH receptor antibodies.

Time point given: persistent/refractory GD, antithyroid drugs over 5 years with positive TRAb. RNA from PBMCs was the source of the TCR library. A blood draw put around 9.1 milliliters of peripheral blood into EDTA tubes. Overall study results and limits: Whereas new patients shared about 980 public clonotypes, persistent patients shared more, at 2,500 to 3,500. Under persistent disease, TRBV28, TRBJ1-2 and TRBJ2-5 were used preferentially.

The TCR beta library used iRepertoire HTBI primers with Arm-PCR amplification of CDR3. TCRdb reprocessed the multiplex PCR reads via MiXCR and lists one record per CDR3 protein. The sample consists of approximately 360,000 distinct CDR3 sequences, roughly 25% of them appearing once. On this clonotype: Its specificity is not known.

CDR3 length: 14 residues. Trimming pared 1 base from V and 4 bases from J, leaving 11 bases between. Germline lookup yields CDR1 GTSNPN and CDR2 SVGIG (reference sequence). The material sequenced was peripheral blood mononuclear cells (PBMCs), taken when the disease was refractory, from a patient treated with antithyroid drugs. The receptor's source is a woman between 40 and 50 years old with Graves disease. V usage is TRBV30 and J usage is TRBJ1-5; no clear D gene. Written as DNA, the CDR3 is TGTGCCTGGAGTGACGGACCGGGAAATCAGCCCCAGCATTTT. Encoded protein: CAWSDGPGNQPQHF.